The clone carrying this T cell receptor (beta chain) was counted only a few times. Its target is unknown. The data derive from a study of a mutant IDH1 vaccine in newly diagnosed glioma. Looking at the study overall: Vaccination of patients was performed eight times, in weeks 1, 3, 5, 7, 11, 15, 19 and 23. Treated individuals were around 60% male and approximately 38% female, averaging about 37 years of age. Prior therapy was radiotherapy, temozolomide, or both; most received both. Study-level results: Of all patients, under 95% showed vaccine-induced immune responses.

As to time point: week 5, during vaccination. With topical imiquimod, each dose of the vaccine consisted of 300 ug of mutant IDH1 20-mer peptide. Clones were read by immunoSEQ multiplex PCR, and TCRdb kept only the in-frame ones, dropping some. The table includes approximately 60,000 clones, less than 85% detected once. V dropped 0 bases and J dropped 0 bases, with 8 bases sitting between them. The CDR3 extends over 15 amino acids. Looked up from germline, CDR1 is ENHRY and CDR2 is SYGVKD. The J gene is TRBJ1-1, the V gene TRBV10-3, with a tentative D call TRBD1 (6 bases). This receptor was identified in a young woman with glioma. Some clones in this sample may be carry-over from other donors' samples. Source: PBMCs, taken from a glioma patient whose treatment included an IDH1 peptide vaccine. This chain's CDR3 is CAISESGQMNTEAFF. The CDR3 DNA reads TGTGCCATCAGTGAGTCCGGACAGATGAACACTGAAGCTTTCTTT.